The 31 T cell receptor beta chains given below trace back to one sample, sequenced in a study of control samples from healthy donors and cancer patients. Profiling relied on immunoSEQ multiplex PCR, and the TCRdb table lists in-frame clones only, not all of them. Altogether approximately 160,000 clones are present, approximately 91% being singletons, with the ten largest covering about 2%. Sequencing was done on a sample of blood. These receptors originate from a woman aged 40 to 50 in good health.

Concerning this clone: Other DNA variants within this sample encode the same CDR3. V is TRBV18 and J is TRBJ1-1; 7 bases are a match to TRBD1. Germline V gene data show CDR1 as KGHSH and CDR2 as LQKENI. The junction had 3 bases not matched to a gene; V was cut back by 1 base and J by 1 base. The CDR3 covers 15 residues. Written as DNA, the CDR3 is TGTGCCAGCTCACCACAGGGACAGAAGAACACTGAAGCTTTCTTT. Its protein product is CASSPQGQKNTEAFF.

The chain employs TRBV27 and TRBJ1-2; D is perhaps TRBD1 (6 bases). V lost 6 bases and J 2 bases, leaving 13 bases between the germline ends. Germline lookup yields CDR1 MNHEY and CDR2 SMNVEV (reference sequence). This CDR3 spans 14 amino acids. This chain's CDR3 is CASRNQGYNYGYTF. CDR3 DNA: TGTGCCAGCAGAAACCAGGGGTACAACTATGGCTACACCTTC.

V usage is TRBV6-5 and J usage is TRBJ2-3; TRBD2 agrees at 7 bases. V was pared by 5 bases and J by 3 bases, with 5 bases of the junction left unmatched. The CDR3 has 14 amino acids. Germline V lookup: CDR1 MNHEY, CDR2 SVGAGI. The CDR3 loop reads CASSSAGGTDTQYF. CDR3 DNA sequence: TGTGCCAGCAGTAGTGCCGGGGGGACAGATACGCAGTATTTT.

The chain links TRBV5-4 to TRBJ1-2, with unresolved D. The length of the CDR3 is 14 residues. CDR1 and CDR2 (germline): SGHNT, YYREEE (reference sequence). Trimming removed 1 base from V and 6 bases from J, with 13 bases in between. CDR3 DNA sequence: TGTGCCAGCAGCTTGAAGACAATCGGGGATGGCTACACCTTC. It specifies CASSLKTIGDGYTF.

A few counts support this clone. The rearrangement uses TRBV2 and TRBJ2-7; D gene unclear. V was trimmed by 11 bases and J by 6 bases, leaving 14 bases between them. Germline CDR1 and CDR2: SNHLY and FYNNEI. The CDR3 runs to 11 residues. CDR3: CAGQDGFEQYF. DNA of the CDR3: TGTGCCGGCCAGGACGGATTCGAGCAGTACTTC.

The gene calls are TRBV7-6 and TRBJ1-6; 8 positions agree with TRBD1. Germline V gives CDR1 SGHVS, CDR2 FNYEAQ. V shed 3 bases and J 9 bases; nucleotides not matched to a gene: 10. The CDR3 runs to 16 residues. CDR3 region: CASSLGETGVVSPLHF. The CDR3 DNA is TGTGCCAGCAGCTTGGGGGAGACAGGGGTCGTTTCACCCCTCCACTTT. The full variable domain, its missing parts supplied by reference TRBV7-6 and TRBJ1-6, is GAGVSQSPRYKVTKRGQDVALRCDPISGHVSLYWYRQALGQGPEFLTYFNYEAQQDKSGLPNDRFSAERPEGSISTLTIQRTEQRDSAMYRCASSLGETGVVSPLHFGNGTRLTVT.

This chain connects TRBV7-9 to TRBJ1-5; no definite D call. V was trimmed by 8 bases and J by 5 bases, leaving 7 bases between them. Germline CDR1 and CDR2: SEHNR and FQNEAQ (reference sequence). CDR3 length equals 11 residues. The CDR3 sequence: CASGGDQPQHF. The CDR3 coding sequence is TGTGCCAGCGGAGGTGATCAGCCCCAGCATTTT. Filled out from reference TRBV7-9 and TRBJ1-5, the complete variable domain reads DTGVSQNPRHKITKRGQNVTFRCDPISEHNRLYWYRQTLGQGPEFLTYFQNEAQLEKSRLLSDRFSAERPKGSFSTLEIQRTEQGDSAMYLCASGGDQPQHFGDGTRLSIL.

The chain links TRBV12-3 or TRBV12-4 to TRBJ2-2; maybe TRBD2 (5 bases). The CDR3 consists of 12 residues. Trimming removed 6 bases from V and 6 bases from J, with 8 bases in between. The CDR3 loop reads CASSSSSGELFF. The CDR3 DNA reads as TGTGCCAGCAGCTCTAGCTCCGGGGAGCTGTTTTTT.

The genes are TRBV28 and TRBJ1-6; D not certain. The CDR3 has 16 residues. The ends were cut back, 5 bases at V and 0 bases at J, with 11 bases in the middle. Germline V gene sequence: CDR1 MDHEN, CDR2 SYDVKM. Written as DNA, the CDR3 is TGTGCCAGCAGTGCATGGGTGAGCTCCTATAATTCACCCCTCCACTTT. It specifies CASSAWVSSYNSPLHF. Together with reference TRBV28 and TRBJ1-6, the CDR3 gives the full variable domain: DVKVTQSSRYLVKRTGEKVFLECVQDMDHENMFWYRQDPGLGLRLIYFSYDVKMKEKGDIPEGYSVSREKKERFSLILESASTNQTSMYLCASSAWVSSYNSPLHFGNGTRLTVT.

The chain couples TRBV11-2 to TRBJ2-3; 14 nucleotides agree with TRBD2. V shed 5 bases, J shed 7 bases, and the junction held 5 bases outside the gene matches. Germline loops: CDR1 SGHAT, CDR2 FQNNGV. This CDR3 region has 15 residues. For the CDR3, the DNA is TGTGCCAGCAGCCCCGGACTAGCGGGGGGTAATACGCAGTATTTT. Translated: CASSPGLAGGNTQYF.

The chain is built from TRBV5-1 and TRBJ1-5; D gene uncertain. V lost 1 base and J 0 bases, leaving 8 bases between the germline ends. The CDR3 consists of 15 residues. Germline values: CDR1 SGHRS, CDR2 YFSETQ. The DNA of the CDR3 is TGCGCCAGCAGCTTGTCTGGTCTTAGCAATCAGCCCCAGCATTTT. Its protein is CASSLSGLSNQPQHF.

The chain joins TRBV5-4 to TRBJ2-3; D gene uncertain. Germline V gene data show CDR1 as SGHNT and CDR2 as YYREEE (reference sequence). The germline V and J ends were trimmed by 3 bases and 0 bases, with 2 bases remaining between them. CDR3 length equals 12 residues. CDR3 coding DNA: TGTGCCAGCAGCTCTAGCACAGATACGCAGTATTTT. This codes for CASSSSTDTQYF.

The chain carries TRBV5-6 and TRBJ1-1, with D unclear. The germline V and J ends were trimmed by 4 bases and 3 bases, with 10 bases remaining between them. Germline V gives CDR1 SGHDT, CDR2 YYEEEE. The CDR3 totals 13 residues. The CDR3 DNA reads as TGTGCCAGCAGCGCTGACATGGACACTGAAGCTTTCTTT. Amino acids: CASSADMDTEAFF.

This clone was picked up one time. The rearrangement joins TRBV27 to TRBJ1-1, with D possibly being TRBD1 (6 bases). Trimming stripped 2 bases from V and 3 bases from J, with 10 bases between. Germline CDR1 MNHEY, CDR2 SMNVEV (reference sequence). The CDR3 loop spans 14 amino acids. The CDR3, as DNA: TGTGCCAGCAGTTTACCAGGGGTGGACACTGAAGCTTTCTTT. Translation: CASSLPGVDTEAFF.

V and J are TRBV27 and TRBJ1-6; 8 positions agree with TRBD1. Germline V gene lookup returns CDR1 MNHEY and CDR2 SMNVEV (reference sequence). CDR3 length: 16 residues. With V trimmed by 5 bases and J by 8 bases, 11 bases remained unmatched. The CDR3 DNA is TGTGCCAGCAGTCCCATAGCCGGGACAGGATATTCACCCCTCCACTTT. Protein sequence: CASSPIAGTGYSPLHF.

CDR3 DNA: TGTGCCAGCAGCTTAGAAGCGGGGGGCTTTAATGAGCAGTTCTTC. Its protein product is CASSLEAGGFNEQFF. The chain recombines TRBV11-3 with TRBJ2-1; 9 bases agree with TRBD2. The germline V gene has CDR1 SGHNT and CDR2 YENEEA. V gave up 0 bases and J gave up 7 bases; unmatched junction bases: 4. The CDR3 extends over 15 amino acids.

The chain carries TRBV15 and TRBJ1-5, with 7 bases identical to TRBD1. The germline V gene encodes CDR1 LNHNV and CDR2 YYDKDF (reference sequence). The trim removed 0 bases at V and 7 bases at J, leaving 6 bases unmatched. CDR3 size: 15 residues. The CDR3 sequence is CATSRDRGLEQPQHF. The CDR3 DNA sequence: TGTGCCACCAGCAGAGATAGGGGGCTGGAACAGCCCCAGCATTTT.

This rearrangement joins TRBV5-1 to TRBJ2-1; the D is unclear. Trimming stripped 4 bases from V and 3 bases from J, with 5 bases between. The CDR3 spans 12 residues. Germline V gene sequence: CDR1 SGHRS, CDR2 YFSETQ. DNA of the CDR3: TGCGCCAGCAGCGCAGGCTACAATGAGCAGTTCTTC. It specifies CASSAGYNEQFF.

This rearrangement joins TRBV27 to TRBJ2-3; D is unclear. In germline, CDR1 is MNHEY, CDR2 SMNVEV (reference sequence). Between the trimmed V and J ends, which lost 1 base and 8 bases, there was a span of 7 bases. The CDR3 contains 12 residues. The CDR3 here is CASSLLGGTQYF. CDR3 in DNA: TGTGCCAGCAGTTTATTAGGTGGTACGCAGTATTTT.

The rearrangement uses TRBV6-6 and TRBJ1-3; D is unclear. The CDR3 contains 14 residues. V lost 8 bases to trimming and J lost 3 bases, with 14 bases between them. The germline gives CDR1 MNHNY, CDR2 SVGAGI (reference sequence). CDR3: CASREAAGGNTIYF. In nucleotides, the CDR3 is TGTGCCAGCCGGGAAGCCGCCGGTGGAAACACCATATATTTT.

This clone has only one observation. The genes are TRBV19 and TRBJ2-7; 10 nucleotides agree with TRBD2. CDR1 LNHDA and CDR2 SQIVND come from the germline V gene (reference sequence). The ends lost 6 bases at V and 5 bases at J; junction bases unmatched: 7. The CDR3 is 14 residues long. CDR3 DNA: TGTGCCAGTAGATACATAGCGGGGGGTGACGAGCAGTACTTC. Its translation: CASRYIAGGDEQYF.

The chain recombines TRBV6-5 with TRBJ2-2; 7 bases fit TRBD1. The ends lost 4 bases at V and 1 base at J; junction bases unmatched: 3. The CDR3 length is 15 residues. The V gene's germline CDR1 is MNHEY and CDR2 SVGAGI. The CDR3 DNA sequence: TGTGCCAGCAGTTCGGGACAGCAGAACACCGGGGAGCTGTTTTTT. This encodes CASSSGQQNTGELFF.

The sample holds a few counts of this clone. The V call is TRBV27, the J call TRBJ1-1, with D maybe TRBD1 (5 bases). Germline CDR1 reads MNHEY; CDR2 reads SMNVEV (reference sequence). Trimming removed 6 bases at V and 3 bases at J, with 11 bases between. The CDR3 is 13 amino acids. For the CDR3, the DNA is TGTGCCAGCAGAACGGGGGTAGACACTGAAGCTTTCTTT. Its translation: CASRTGVDTEAFF.

This clone was detected only once. This rearrangement joins TRBV6-5 to TRBJ2-2, with 12 bases identical to TRBD2. The CDR3 runs to 15 residues. Germline CDR1 MNHEY, CDR2 SVGAGI. V was pared by 5 bases and J by 5 bases, with 3 bases of the junction left unmatched. The chain's CDR3 is CASSPTSGGTGELFF. The CDR3 DNA reads TGTGCCAGCAGTCCGACTAGCGGGGGAACCGGGGAGCTGTTTTTT.

The chain carries TRBV2 and TRBJ2-3; 8 nucleotides match TRBD2. V shed 1 base, J shed 1 base, and the junction held 4 bases outside the gene matches. Germline CDR1 is SNHLY and CDR2 is FYNNEI. CDR3 length equals 16 residues. CDR3 sequence: CASSEGSGGRTDTQYF. The CDR3, as DNA: TGTGCCAGCAGTGAAGGCAGCGGGGGACGCACAGATACGCAGTATTTT.

The chain employs TRBV7-9 and TRBJ2-5; D is tentatively TRBD1 or TRBD2 (5 bases each). The germline gives CDR1 SEHNR, CDR2 FQNEAQ (reference sequence). V was clipped by 5 bases and J by 4 bases, with 14 bases between them. CDR3 length equals 14 residues. CDR3 residues: CASSPWGTPETQYF. Written as DNA, the CDR3 is TGTGCCAGCAGCCCCTGGGGGACCCCAGAGACCCAGTACTTC. Combining the CDR3 with reference TRBV7-9 and TRBJ2-5 gives the whole variable domain DTGVSQNPRHKITKRGQNVTFRCDPISEHNRLYWYRQTLGQGPEFLTYFQNEAQLEKSRLLSDRFSAERPKGSFSTLEIQRTEQGDSAMYLCASSPWGTPETQYFGPGTRLLVL.

The chain carries TRBV11-2 and TRBJ2-5, with D tentatively TRBD1 or TRBD2 (6 bases each). With 5 bases removed from V and 9 bases from J, the gap between germline ends came to 13 bases. Germline CDR1 is SGHAT and CDR2 is FQNNGV. There are 12 residues in the CDR3. CDR3: CASSNTRGAQYF. CDR3 DNA: TGTGCCAGCAGCAACACGAGGGGGGCCCAGTACTTC.

The rearrangement uses TRBV5-1 and TRBJ1-1, with 9 positions matching TRBD1. CDR3 length: 16 residues. Per the germline V gene, CDR1 is SGHRS and CDR2 is YFSETQ. V gave up 2 bases and J gave up 6 bases; unmatched junction bases: 11. This chain's CDR3 is CASSFNPGQGSAEAFF. The CDR3 region has the DNA TGCGCCAGCAGCTTCAATCCGGGACAGGGCTCTGCTGAAGCTTTCTTT.

The genes are TRBV16 and TRBJ1-1; 8 bases match TRBD1. V dropped 4 bases and J dropped 6; count of bases not matched to a gene: 10. The length of the CDR3 is 15 residues. The V gene's germline CDR1 is KGHSY and CDR2 FQNENV. CDR3 coding DNA: TGTGCCAGCAGCCCTAACGGACAGGGAAGAGCTGAAGCTTTCTTT. This encodes CASSPNGQGRAEAFF.

The rearrangement uses TRBV3-1 (or the pseudogene TRBV3-2) and TRBJ2-3, with D possibly being TRBD1 (5 bases). In germline, CDR1 is LGHDT, CDR2 YNNKEL (reference sequence). CDR3 size: 16 residues. Between the trimmed V and J ends, which lost 3 bases and 6 bases, there was a span of 19 bases. The CDR3 loop is CASSHQGLKVVDTQYF. In nucleotides, the CDR3 is TGTGCCAGCAGCCACCAGGGCTTGAAGGTCGTTGATACGCAGTATTTT.

The rearrangement joins TRBV20-1 to TRBJ2-3; 9 bases map to TRBD2. The J segment lost 6 bases and the V segment lost 3 bases, leaving 10 bases of the junction unmatched. The CDR3 is 15 residues long. Germline CDR1 reads DFQATT; CDR2 reads SNEGSKA (reference sequence). The CDR3 nucleotides are TGCAGTGCTAGTGGGCCCAGCGGGGGGCGGGATACGCAGTATTTT. This encodes CSASGPSGGRDTQYF.